This T cell receptor beta chain was identified in a study of blood T cell repertoires in COVID-19. The overall study: Sample material is recorded as cDNA or gDNA derived from T cells, B-cell-depleted T cells, or PBMCs.

The length of the CDR3 is 12 residues. V was pared by 6 bases and J by 7 bases, with 12 bases between. Original methodology: Reference gene primer amplification in the assay estimated nucleated cell counts. The protocol was immunoSEQ multiplex PCR, while the TCRdb copy is restricted to in-frame clones and leaves out a portion. The V and J calls and clone size come from that table; D and trimming were worked out from the DNA. The sample lists some 360,000 clones, 85% to 90% occurring once. The chain is built from TRBV12-3 or TRBV12-4 and TRBJ1-2; no reliable D call. This TCR came from a woman in her twenties or thirties who had been exposed to COVID-19. The material sequenced was PBMCs or T cells enriched from blood (not recorded which). In DNA, the CDR3 is TGTGCCAGCAGCCTCGGGGTTAGTGGCTACACCTTC. As protein: CASSLGVSGYTF.